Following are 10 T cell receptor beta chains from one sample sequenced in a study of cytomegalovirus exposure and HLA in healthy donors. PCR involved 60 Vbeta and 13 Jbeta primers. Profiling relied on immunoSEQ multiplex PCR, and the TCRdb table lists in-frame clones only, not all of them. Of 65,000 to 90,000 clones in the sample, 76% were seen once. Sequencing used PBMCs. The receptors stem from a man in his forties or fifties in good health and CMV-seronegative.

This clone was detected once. CDR3 DNA sequence: TGTGCCAGCAGTTTCCTCGCCCCGCAGGGGGTTTTCTACGAGCAGTACTTC. It is translated as CASSFLAPQGVFYEQYF. The genes are TRBV27 and TRBJ2-7; TRBD1 agrees at 7 bases. The CDR3 spans 17 residues. Trimming removed 3 bases from V and 3 bases from J; junction bases left unmatched: 14. The germline V gene has CDR1 MNHEY and CDR2 SMNVEV (reference sequence).

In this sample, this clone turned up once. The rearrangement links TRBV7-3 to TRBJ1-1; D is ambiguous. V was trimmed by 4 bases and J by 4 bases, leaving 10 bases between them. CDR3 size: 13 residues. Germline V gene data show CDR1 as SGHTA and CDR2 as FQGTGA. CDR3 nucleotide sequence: TGTGCCAGCAGCTCAATTCCAGGCACTGAAGCTTTCTTT. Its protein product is CASSSIPGTEAFF.

This chain's CDR3 is CASSHGGNYGYTF. In nucleotides, the CDR3 is TGTGCCAGCAGTCATGGGGGGAACTATGGCTACACCTTC. The chain employs TRBV7-9 and TRBJ1-2; TRBD1 is a possible D gene (5 bases). Trimming pared 6 bases from V and 2 bases from J, leaving 10 bases between. Germline lookup yields CDR1 SEHNR and CDR2 FQNEAQ (reference sequence). The CDR3 sequence is 13 residues long.

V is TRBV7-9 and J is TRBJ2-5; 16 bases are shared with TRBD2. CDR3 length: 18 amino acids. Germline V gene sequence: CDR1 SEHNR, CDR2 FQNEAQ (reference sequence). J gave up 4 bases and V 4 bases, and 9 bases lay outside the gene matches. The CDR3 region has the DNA TGTGCCAGCAGCTGGACTCCCGGGACTAGCGGGGGGGCAGAGACCCAGTACTTC. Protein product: CASSWTPGTSGGAETQYF.

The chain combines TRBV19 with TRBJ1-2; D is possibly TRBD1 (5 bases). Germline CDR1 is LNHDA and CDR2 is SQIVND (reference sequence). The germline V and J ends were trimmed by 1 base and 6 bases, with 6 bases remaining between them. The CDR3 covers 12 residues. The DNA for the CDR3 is TGTGCCAGTAGTATAGGCAGGGATGGCTACACCTTC. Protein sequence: CASSIGRDGYTF.

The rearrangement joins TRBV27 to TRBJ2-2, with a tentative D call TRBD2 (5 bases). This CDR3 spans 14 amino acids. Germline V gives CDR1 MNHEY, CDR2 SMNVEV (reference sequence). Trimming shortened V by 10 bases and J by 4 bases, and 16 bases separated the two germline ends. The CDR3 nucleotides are TGTGCCACCCTGGAGGCTGAGGGCACCGGGGAGCTGTTTTTT. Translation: CATLEAEGTGELFF.

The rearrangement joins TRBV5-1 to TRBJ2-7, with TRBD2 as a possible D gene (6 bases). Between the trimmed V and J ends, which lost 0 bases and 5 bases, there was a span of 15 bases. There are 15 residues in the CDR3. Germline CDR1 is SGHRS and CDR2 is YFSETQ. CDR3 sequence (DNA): TGCGCCAGCAGCTTGGGCAGGTCTAGCGTACACGAGCAGTACTTC. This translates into CASSLGRSSVHEQYF.

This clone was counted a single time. CDR3 nucleotide sequence: TGTGCCAGTAGTACCCTGGGACAGGGGGGCTATGGCTACACCTTC. Amino acid sequence: CASSTLGQGGYGYTF. This sequence joins TRBV19 and TRBJ1-2, with TRBD1 matching over 11 bases. Germline V lookup: CDR1 LNHDA, CDR2 SQIVND (reference sequence). CDR3 length: 15 residues. V lost 4 bases, J lost 4 bases, and 5 bases stayed unmatched.

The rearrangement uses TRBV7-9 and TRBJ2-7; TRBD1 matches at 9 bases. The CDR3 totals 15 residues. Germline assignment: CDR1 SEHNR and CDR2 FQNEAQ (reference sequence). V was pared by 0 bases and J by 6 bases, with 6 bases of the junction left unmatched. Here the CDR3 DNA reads TGTGCCAGCAGCTTAGCGCCTCTGGACAGGGGCGAGCAGTACTTC. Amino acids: CASSLAPLDRGEQYF.

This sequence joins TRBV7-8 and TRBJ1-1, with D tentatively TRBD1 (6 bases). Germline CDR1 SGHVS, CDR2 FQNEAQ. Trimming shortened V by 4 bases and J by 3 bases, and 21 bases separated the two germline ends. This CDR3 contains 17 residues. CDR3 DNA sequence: TGTGCCAGCAGCTCCCGGGGACGGGGGGCTGGGTACACTGAAGCTTTCTTT. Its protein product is CASSSRGRGAGYTEAFF.